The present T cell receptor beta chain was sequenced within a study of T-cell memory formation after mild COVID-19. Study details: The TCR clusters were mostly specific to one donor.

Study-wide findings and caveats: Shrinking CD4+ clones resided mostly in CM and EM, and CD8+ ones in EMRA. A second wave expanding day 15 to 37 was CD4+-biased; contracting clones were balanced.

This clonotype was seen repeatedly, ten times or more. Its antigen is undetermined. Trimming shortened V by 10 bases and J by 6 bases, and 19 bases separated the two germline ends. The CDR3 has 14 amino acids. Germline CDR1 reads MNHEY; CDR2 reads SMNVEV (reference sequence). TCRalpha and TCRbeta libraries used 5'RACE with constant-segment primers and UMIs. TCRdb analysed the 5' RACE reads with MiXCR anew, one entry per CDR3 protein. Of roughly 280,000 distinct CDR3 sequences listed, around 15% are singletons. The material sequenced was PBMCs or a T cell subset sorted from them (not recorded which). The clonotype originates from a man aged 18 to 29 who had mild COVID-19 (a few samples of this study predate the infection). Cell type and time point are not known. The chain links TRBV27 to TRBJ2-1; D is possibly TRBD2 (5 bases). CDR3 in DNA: TGTGCCACCGGGGTCATATCCAGTCGCAATGAGCAGTTCTTC. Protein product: CATGVISSRNEQFF.